These 28 T cell receptor beta chains originate from one sample sequenced in a study of T cell responses to AZD1222 COVID-19 vaccine. The protocol was immunoSEQ multiplex PCR, while the TCRdb copy is restricted to in-frame clones and leaves out a portion. The sample contains 100,000 to 130,000 clones, 92% of which appear only once. Sequenced material: peripheral blood, taken 28 days after the second AZD1222 dose. These receptors were obtained from an adult who received the AZD1222 COVID-19 vaccine.

V and J are TRBV25-1 and TRBJ2-7; D might be TRBD1 or TRBD2, each matching 6 bases. The CDR3 is made up of 13 amino acids. The germline V gene encodes CDR1 MGHDK and CDR2 SYGVNS. V lost 6 bases, J lost 3 bases, and 12 bases lay in between. The CDR3 sequence: CASRRGAGYEQYF. CDR3 bases: TGTGCCAGCAGGAGGGGGGCGGGCTACGAGCAGTACTTC.

The chain has TRBV27 and TRBJ2-7; weak D call: TRBD2 (5 bases). V gave up 3 bases and J gave up 3 bases, with 15 bases separating them. The CDR3 totals 15 residues. The germline V gene has CDR1 MNHEY and CDR2 SMNVEV (reference sequence). CDR3 nucleotides: TGTGCCAGCAGTTTCCAGCGGACCAGCGGCTACGAGCAGTACTTC. This encodes CASSFQRTSGYEQYF.

This clone has ten or more counts. The chain recombines TRBV3-1 (or the pseudogene TRBV3-2) with TRBJ2-3; 7 nucleotides align to TRBD2. CDR1 LGHDT and CDR2 YNNKEL come from the germline V gene (reference sequence). J lost 4 bases, V lost 2 bases, and 12 bases had no gene match. This CDR3 has 17 residues. The CDR3 reads CASSQSLPWGGADTQYF. As DNA, the CDR3 is TGTGCCAGCAGCCAAAGCCTGCCCTGGGGGGGAGCAGATACGCAGTATTTT.

The chain is built from TRBV5-5 and TRBJ1-1; D is perhaps TRBD1 (5 bases). Trimming left V 1 base short and J 6 bases short, with 25 bases between. CDR1 and CDR2 from the germline V gene are SGHKS and YYEKEE (reference sequence). The CDR3 totals 18 residues. CDR3 in amino acids: CASSLSYGALVWSAEAFF. CDR3 bases: TGTGCCAGCAGCTTGTCGTATGGGGCTCTTGTTTGGAGCGCTGAAGCTTTCTTT.

The chain is built from TRBV5-1 and TRBJ2-3, with 8 bases fitting TRBD1. CDR1 is SGHRS and CDR2 is YFSETQ in the germline V gene. The CDR3 has 15 amino acids. V lost 5 bases, J lost 1 base, and 6 bases stayed unmatched. The CDR3 is CASRLTGAGTDTQYF. In DNA, the CDR3 is TGCGCCAGCAGGCTGACAGGGGCGGGCACAGATACGCAGTATTTT.

The rearrangement uses TRBV9 and TRBJ1-2; D gene unclear. This CDR3 region has 15 residues. V was shortened by 1 base and J by 6 bases, with 16 bases between the two germline ends. Germline CDR1 SGDLS, CDR2 YYNGEE. The CDR3 nucleotides are TGTGCCAGCAGCGTATTGGGCGGCGGCTCTGATGGCTACACCTTC. This codes for CASSVLGGGSDGYTF.

The chain carries TRBV19 and TRBJ1-1, with D unclear. Germline CDR1 reads LNHDA; CDR2 reads SQIVND (reference sequence). Trimming pared 11 bases from V and 5 bases from J, leaving 15 bases between. The CDR3 loop spans 12 amino acids. The CDR3 sequence: CAAFPELTEAFF. In DNA, the CDR3 is TGTGCCGCCTTCCCGGAGCTTACTGAAGCTTTCTTT.

This chain connects TRBV6-6 to TRBJ2-1; 9 bases match TRBD2. The CDR3 is 17 amino acids. Per the germline V gene, CDR1 is MNHNY and CDR2 is SVGAGI (reference sequence). V gave up 6 bases and J gave up 5 bases; unmatched junction bases: 14. The CDR3 nucleotides read TGTGCCAGCAGACGACGATTGCTAGCGGGGAGTGACAATGAGCAGTTCTTC. Residues: CASRRRLLAGSDNEQFF.

The chain employs TRBV9 and TRBJ1-1; perhaps TRBD1 as D (5 bases). Looked up from germline, CDR1 is SGDLS and CDR2 is YYNGEE. V dropped 0 bases and J dropped 2 bases, with 11 bases sitting between them. CDR3 length equals 15 residues. DNA for the CDR3: TGTGCCAGCAGCGTAGGGGGCAGCTTTAACACTGAAGCTTTCTTT. Translated: CASSVGGSFNTEAFF. The full variable domain, its missing parts supplied by reference TRBV9 and TRBJ1-1, is DSGVTQTPKHLITATGQRVTLRCSPRSGDLSVYWYQQSLDQGLQFLIQYYNGEERAKGNILERFSAQQFPDLHSELNLSSLELGDSALYFCASSVGGSFNTEAFFGQGTRLTVV.

The table lists this clone with a count of one. The rearrangement uses TRBV5-1 and TRBJ2-5; D ambiguous. V shed 0 bases and J shed 0 bases, with 3 bases lying between them. This CDR3 spans 13 amino acids. Germline V gene data show CDR1 as SGHRS and CDR2 as YFSETQ. CDR3 in amino acids: CASSLDNQETQYF. CDR3 DNA: TGCGCCAGCAGCTTGGACAACCAAGAGACCCAGTACTTC.

The rearrangement uses TRBV7-2 and TRBJ1-5; D perhaps matches TRBD1 (5 bases). The CDR3 is 15 residues long. Germline lookup yields CDR1 SGHTA and CDR2 FQGNSA. The V gene lost 5 bases and the J gene lost 0 bases, with 11 bases spanning the gap. The chain's CDR3 is CASSADTHSNQPQHF. The CDR3 DNA is TGTGCCAGCAGCGCGGACACCCATAGCAATCAGCCCCAGCATTTT. Full variable domain (missing parts from reference TRBV7-2 and TRBJ1-5): GAGVSQSPSNKVTEKGKDVELRCDPISGHTALYWYRQSLGQGLEFLIYFQGNSAPDKSGLPSDRFSAERTGGSVSTLTIQRTQQEDSAVYLCASSADTHSNQPQHFGDGTRLSIL.

The gene calls are TRBV10-3 and TRBJ2-3; 7 bases agree with TRBD1. The ends lost 10 bases at V and 2 bases at J; junction bases unmatched: 6. CDR1 and CDR2 (germline): ENHRY, SYGVKD. This CDR3 spans 13 amino acids. As DNA, the CDR3 is TGTGCCACCGGGACAGCAAACACAGATACGCAGTATTTT. Its translation is CATGTANTDTQYF.

The CDR3 nucleotides are TGTGCCAGCAGTGGGTTACAGGAAGCTTTCTTT. It translates to CASSGLQEAFF. V is TRBV3-1 (or the pseudogene TRBV3-2) and J is TRBJ1-1; unclear D gene. Germline loops: CDR1 LGHDT, CDR2 YNNKEL (reference sequence). The V and J ends lost 6 bases and 8 bases respectively, with 10 bases between them. The CDR3 totals 11 residues.

The chain joins TRBV18 to TRBJ2-1, with 7 bases fitting TRBD2. The V segment lost 2 bases and the J segment 9 bases; nucleotides outside the gene matches: 10. CDR3 length equals 15 residues. The germline V gene encodes CDR1 KGHSH and CDR2 LQKENI. The CDR3 is CASSPVGGRSVEQFF. The CDR3 DNA follows: TGTGCCAGCTCACCAGTCGGCGGGAGATCGGTTGAGCAGTTCTTC.

The rearrangement uses TRBV11-3 and TRBJ2-1, with D perhaps TRBD1 or TRBD2 (5 bases each). The CDR3 consists of 12 residues. CDR1 is SGHNT and CDR2 is YENEEA in the germline V gene. Here the CDR3 reads CWGTGHYNEQFF. CDR3 nucleotide sequence: TGTTGGGGGACGGGGCACTACAATGAGCAGTTCTTC.

V is TRBV29-1 and J is TRBJ1-1; D might be TRBD1 (5 bases). Germline V gives CDR1 SQVTM, CDR2 ANQGSEA. This CDR3 region has 15 residues. The germline V and J ends were trimmed by 1 base and 2 bases, with 14 bases remaining between them. CDR3: CSVEGGSQGNTEAFF. The DNA for the CDR3 is TGCAGCGTTGAAGGAGGTAGTCAGGGAAACACTGAAGCTTTCTTT.

Here the CDR3 DNA reads TGTGCCAGCAGCTTAACCCAAGAGACCCAGTACTTC. Its protein product is CASSLTQETQYF. The chain joins TRBV11-2 to TRBJ2-5; D unclear. V lost 2 bases to trimming and J lost 1 base, with 2 bases between them. The germline V gene has CDR1 SGHAT and CDR2 FQNNGV. This CDR3 spans 12 amino acids.

The chain is built from TRBV19 and TRBJ2-7; 9 bases agree with TRBD1. Looked up from germline, CDR1 is LNHDA and CDR2 is SQIVND (reference sequence). CDR3 length: 15 amino acids. Trimming took 2 bases from V and 6 from J; bases not matched to a gene: 8. CDR3 amino acids: CASSIRNRGLGEQYF. As DNA, the CDR3 is TGTGCCAGTAGTATACGAAACAGGGGGCTGGGCGAGCAGTACTTC.

This sequence joins TRBV19 and TRBJ2-3; D tentatively fits TRBD1 or TRBD2 (5 bases each). CDR1 LNHDA and CDR2 SQIVND come from the germline V gene (reference sequence). Trimming left V 7 bases short and J 8 bases short, with 25 bases between. The CDR3 is 16 amino acids. This CDR3 reads CASTSGAFLPRGTQYF. The DNA of the CDR3 is TGTGCCAGTACCTCCGGGGCCTTCCTCCCCCGGGGTACGCAGTATTTT.

The chain is built from TRBV28 and TRBJ2-3; possibly TRBD2 for D (7 bases). Trimming shortened V by 7 bases and J by 4 bases, and 15 bases separated the two germline ends. The CDR3 spans 14 residues. The germline CDR1 and CDR2 sequences are MDHEN and SYDVKM. The CDR3 sequence: CASMFEGGADTQYF. DNA of the CDR3: TGTGCCAGCATGTTTGAAGGGGGGGCAGATACGCAGTATTTT.

This sequence joins TRBV14 and TRBJ1-3; the D is unclear. The V gene lost 0 bases and the J gene lost 3 bases, with 18 bases spanning the gap. This CDR3 comprises 18 residues. Germline lookup yields CDR1 SGHDN and CDR2 FVKESK. The CDR3 spells CASSQEAGRPFGGNTIYF. CDR3 in DNA: TGTGCCAGCAGCCAAGAGGCAGGAAGGCCCTTCGGTGGAAACACCATATATTTT.

The chain uses TRBV7-3 and TRBJ1-1, with D maybe TRBD1 (5 bases). Germline values: CDR1 SGHTA, CDR2 FQGTGA. This CDR3 comprises 14 residues. The germline V and J ends were trimmed by 5 bases and 5 bases, with 15 bases remaining between them. Here the CDR3 DNA reads TGTGCCAGCAGCAAGGACCCAAAGGGGACTGAAGCTTTCTTT. Translation gives CASSKDPKGTEAFF.

The CDR3 protein is CASSGGTVSNQPQHF. The CDR3 DNA sequence: TGTGCCAGCAGTGGCGGGACGGTTAGCAATCAGCCCCAGCATTTT. The chain couples TRBV2 to TRBJ1-5; TRBD1 might be the D (5 bases). CDR1 and CDR2 from the germline V gene are SNHLY and FYNNEI. The CDR3 runs to 15 residues. The ends were cut back, 4 bases at V and 0 bases at J, with 10 bases in the middle.

J is TRBJ1-6 and V is TRBV6-5; D possibly corresponds to TRBD1 (6 bases). CDR1 and CDR2 (germline): MNHEY, SVGAGI. This CDR3 has 15 amino acids. V lost 8 bases and J 2 bases, leaving 13 bases between the germline ends. CDR3 bases: TGTGCCAGCTGGGGGGGGCGAACCTATAATTCACCCCTCCACTTT. Its translation is CASWGGRTYNSPLHF.

The J gene is TRBJ1-1, the V gene TRBV7-9, with D possibly TRBD1 on 6 matching bases. This CDR3 region has 15 residues. The V gene lost 2 bases and the J gene lost 6 bases, with 16 bases spanning the gap. The V gene's germline CDR1 is SEHNR and CDR2 FQNEAQ (reference sequence). The CDR3 here is CASSLLEGGGAEAFF. CDR3 DNA: TGTGCCAGCAGCTTATTAGAGGGCGGGGGCGCTGAAGCTTTCTTT. Filled out from reference TRBV7-9 and TRBJ1-1, the complete variable domain reads DTGVSQNPRHKITKRGQNVTFRCDPISEHNRLYWYRQTLGQGPEFLTYFQNEAQLEKSRLLSDRFSAERPKGSFSTLEIQRTEQGDSAMYLCASSLLEGGGAEAFFGQGTRLTVV.

The V and J genes are TRBV13 and TRBJ2-2; D gene uncertain. Per germline, CDR1 PRHDT and CDR2 FYEKMQ (reference sequence). Trimming took 3 bases from V and 4 from J, leaving 9 bases between them. The CDR3 length is 14 residues. The CDR3, as DNA: TGTGCCAGCAGCTTGGGTGGGGTCACCGGGGAGCTGTTTTTT. It is translated as CASSLGGVTGELFF.

This chain joins TRBV6-4 and TRBJ1-2; tentatively, D is TRBD1 (6 bases). Trimming stripped 6 bases from V and 7 bases from J, with 15 bases between. CDR1 and CDR2 (germline): MRHNA, SNTAGT. This CDR3 spans 13 amino acids. As DNA, the CDR3 is TGTGCCAGCAGCCCCGGGACATTTGGTGGCTACACCTTC. It codes for CASSPGTFGGYTF.

This sequence joins TRBV30 and TRBJ1-6; tentatively, D is TRBD1 (5 bases). V lost 3 bases, J lost 5 bases, and 20 bases lay in between. Looked up from germline, CDR1 is GTSNPN and CDR2 is SVGIG (reference sequence). The CDR3 has 17 amino acids. CDR3 DNA sequence: TGTGCCTGGAGCTCGTACTTCGGGGGTATGGATAATTCACCCCTCCACTTT. Its protein product is CAWSSYFGGMDNSPLHF.